What follows are 13 T cell receptor beta chains derived from one specimen sequenced in a study of T cell responses to AZD1222 COVID-19 vaccine. Profiling relied on immunoSEQ multiplex PCR, and the TCRdb table lists in-frame clones only, not all of them. The sample consists of about 170,000 clones, 80% to 90% of them appearing once. The sample in question was peripheral blood, obtained on day 0 of AZD1222 vaccination. All receptors derive from an adult in good health.

V gene TRBV7-6 combines with J gene TRBJ2-3, with TRBD2 matching over 11 bases. This CDR3 is 16 amino acids long. V shed 3 bases, J shed 2 bases, and the junction held 4 bases outside the gene matches. The germline gives CDR1 SGHVS, CDR2 FNYEAQ. This CDR3 is CASSFFSGGATDTQYF. The CDR3 bases are TGTGCCAGCAGCTTCTTTAGCGGGGGGGCCACAGATACGCAGTATTTT. The complete variable domain, with remaining parts taken from reference TRBV7-6 and TRBJ2-3, reads GAGVSQSPRYKVTKRGQDVALRCDPISGHVSLYWYRQALGQGPEFLTYFNYEAQQDKSGLPNDRFSAERPEGSISTLTIQRTEQRDSAMYRCASSFFSGGATDTQYFGPGTRLTVL.

J is TRBJ2-2 and V is TRBV4-1; D may be TRBD1 (6 bases). The V end lost 0 bases, the J end lost 1 base, and 12 bases lay between the germline ends. Germline V gene sequence: CDR1 MGHRA, CDR2 YSYEKL. The CDR3 is 17 amino acids. The CDR3 nucleotides read TGCGCCAGCAGCCAAGATCTAGAGGGGGAGAACACCGGGGAGCTGTTTTTT. Amino acids: CASSQDLEGENTGELFF.

This sequence joins TRBV19 and TRBJ1-2; perhaps TRBD1 as D (6 bases). Germline CDR1 reads LNHDA; CDR2 reads SQIVND (reference sequence). CDR3 length equals 14 residues. V lost 6 bases and J 2 bases, leaving 13 bases between the germline ends. The CDR3 DNA follows: TGTGCCAGTAGCCCACCAGGGGACAACTATGGCTACACCTTC. This gives the protein CASSPPGDNYGYTF.

CDR3 nucleotide sequence: TGTGCCAGCAGTTTTATAAGCACTGAAGCTTTCTTT. This translates into CASSFISTEAFF. The gene calls are TRBV12-3 or TRBV12-4 and TRBJ1-1; no clear D gene. The CDR3 spans 12 residues. Between the trimmed V and J ends, which lost 3 bases and 4 bases, there was a span of 6 bases.

The chain is built from TRBV6-2 or TRBV6-3 and TRBJ1-1; no definite D call. V lost 2 bases and J lost 0, with 16 bases in between. The germline V gene encodes CDR1 MNHEY and CDR2 SVGEGT. The CDR3 sequence is 17 residues long. The CDR3 is CASSYPPSFGLNTEAFF. The CDR3 DNA sequence: TGTGCCAGCAGTTACCCCCCGTCTTTCGGGCTGAACACTGAAGCTTTCTTT.

The rearrangement links TRBV28 to TRBJ1-5; D unresolved. Trimming left V 3 bases short and J 5 bases short, with 5 bases between. Germline loops: CDR1 MDHEN, CDR2 SYDVKM. The CDR3 spans 12 residues. The CDR3 here is CASSLYHQPQHF. The CDR3 DNA is TGTGCCAGCAGTTTGTATCATCAGCCCCAGCATTTT.

The genes are TRBV9 and TRBJ1-2; perhaps TRBD1 as D (5 bases). The germline V gene encodes CDR1 SGDLS and CDR2 YYNGEE. The V and J ends lost 4 bases and 6 bases respectively, with 19 bases between them. The CDR3 has 15 amino acids. Here the CDR3 DNA reads TGTGCCAGCAGCCCCAGGGACGGTTTGATCGATGGCTACACCTTC. This sequence encodes CASSPRDGLIDGYTF. The full variable domain, completed using reference TRBV9 and TRBJ1-2, is DSGVTQTPKHLITATGQRVTLRCSPRSGDLSVYWYQQSLDQGLQFLIQYYNGEERAKGNILERFSAQQFPDLHSELNLSSLELGDSALYFCASSPRDGLIDGYTFGSGTRLTVV.

V and J are TRBV6-5 and TRBJ1-5; no firm D call. Germline loops: CDR1 MNHEY, CDR2 SVGAGI. The CDR3 is 15 residues long. Trimming removed 5 bases at V and 3 bases at J, with 14 bases between. The CDR3 DNA is TGTGCCAGCAGTACGAAAGGGCCCTACAATCAGCCCCAGCATTTT. Its protein is CASSTKGPYNQPQHF.

The rearrangement joins TRBV10-3 to TRBJ2-3, with 8 bases matching TRBD2. From germline, CDR1 is ENHRY and CDR2 SYGVKD. V shed 6 bases, J shed 2 bases, and the junction held 10 bases outside the gene matches. The CDR3 contains 16 residues. CDR3 DNA: TGTGCCATCAGCGCCCCCAGCGGGGGCACCACAGATACGCAGTATTTT. It codes for CAISAPSGGTTDTQYF.

CDR3: CASSSHDPLPQETQYF. In DNA, the CDR3 is TGTGCCAGCAGCTCTCATGACCCTTTGCCCCAAGAGACCCAGTACTTC. The V gene is TRBV11-2, the J gene TRBJ2-5; D remains unclear. This CDR3 spans 16 amino acids. The germline gives CDR1 SGHAT, CDR2 FQNNGV. Trimming took 4 bases from V and 1 from J, leaving 16 bases between them.

J is TRBJ2-2 and V is TRBV6-6; D is tentatively TRBD1 or TRBD2 (5 bases each). Germline lookup yields CDR1 MNHNY and CDR2 SVGAGI (reference sequence). V lost 6 bases to trimming and J lost 8 bases, with 19 bases between them. The CDR3 contains 15 residues. The CDR3: CASSPLAPGAGELFF. In DNA form, the CDR3 reads TGTGCCAGCAGCCCCCTGGCCCCCGGGGCAGGGGAGCTGTTTTTT.

The rearrangement links TRBV20-1 to TRBJ2-2; 7 bases map to TRBD1. The J call may be incorrect, as the DNA end agrees better with TRBJ1-3. Germline values: CDR1 DFQATT, CDR2 SNEGSKA (reference sequence). The CDR3 is 13 residues long. As DNA, the CDR3 is TGCAGTGCTAGTGGGGACAGCGGAAACACCATATATTTT. Its protein product is CSASGDSGNTIYF.

This chain connects TRBV6-1 to TRBJ2-7; TRBD2 aligns across 7 bases. The length of the CDR3 is 16 residues. Germline trimming cut 2 bases from V and 5 bases from J; bases unmatched to any gene: 12. In germline, CDR1 is MNHNS, CDR2 SASEGT. The CDR3 DNA sequence: TGTGCCAGCAGTGAATGGGCGGGGGAGGGTCAGGACGAGCAGTACGTC. Translation gives CASSEWAGEGQDEQYV.